The 4 T cell receptor beta chains below were found in one sample sequenced in a study of blood T cells in healthy people across ages. Together with a sample-barcoded 5' primer, a J-beta primer mix was included in a second PCR lasting roughly 6 to 12 cycles. Using its own MiXCR run on the 5' RACE reads, TCRdb lists one record per CDR3 protein. This sample carries some 1.5 million distinct CDR3 sequences, over 25% of them seen once, and the ten largest clones take roughly 8%. Sequencing was performed on blood. These receptors were obtained from a woman in her thirties in good health.

The sample holds a few counts of this clonotype. V usage is TRBV6-6 and J usage is TRBJ1-4; 7 positions match TRBD1. The CDR3 covers 15 residues. In germline, CDR1 is MNHNY, CDR2 SVGAGI (reference sequence). The junction had 12 bases not matched to a gene; V was cut back by 7 bases and J by 7 bases. The CDR3 DNA is TGTGCCAGCACTCTCACCAAGGGGGCTGGTGAAAAACTGTTTTTT. Translating it yields CASTLTKGAGEKLFF.

The sample holds one count of this clonotype. Possible read error: a much larger clone is one base away. V and J are TRBV12-3 or TRBV12-4 and TRBJ2-7, with 7 bases fitting TRBD1. The CDR3 spans 15 residues. CDR3 in amino acids: CACRRTGTEIYEQYF. The DNA of the CDR3 is TGTGCCTGCAGACGTACCGGGACAGAAATATACGAGCAGTACTTC.

For this clonotype: One junction end disagrees with the germline gene, perhaps due to a read error. The V and J genes are TRBV3-1 and TRBJ2-7; tentatively, D is TRBD1 (6 bases). The CDR3 consists of 14 residues. Germline CDR1 is LGHDT and CDR2 is YNNKEL (reference sequence). Written as DNA, the CDR3 is TGTGCCAGCAGCCACCAGGGGAGTTCCTACGAGCGGTACTTC. Translated: CASSHQGSSYERYF.

The genes are TRBV5-8 and TRBJ1-5, with D tentatively TRBD1 (6 bases). The CDR3 covers 16 residues. Trimming cost V 1 base and J 0 bases, with 11 bases left between them. The germline V gene encodes CDR1 SGHTS and CDR2 YDEGEE. This CDR3 is CASSLPGGYSNQPQHF. The CDR3 nucleotides are TGTGCCAGCAGCTTGCCCGGGGGCTATAGCAATCAGCCCCAGCATTTT.